These 11 T cell receptor beta chains came from one sample sequenced in a study of control samples from healthy donors and cancer patients (dated by TCRdb to the early 2020s). Library preparation employed the immunoSEQ multiplex PCR assay. In its TCRdb copy, this immuneACCESS table keeps in-frame sequences only and misses some clones. Where compared with another copy, unresolved V genes explain less than half of these, and the others have no known cause. This sample has 40,000 to 45,000 clones in its table, and 60% to 80% of those were observed once. The ten largest clones capture roughly 15% of the sample. The material sequenced was formalin-fixed, paraffin-embedded tissue. These receptors came from a male donor with melanoma.

The sample holds a few counts of this clone. V is TRBV27 and J is TRBJ1-6; D is unclear. CDR1 and CDR2 (germline): MNHEY, SMNVEV (reference sequence). Between the trimmed V and J ends, which lost 2 bases and 0 bases, there was a span of 8 bases. This CDR3 region has 16 residues. The CDR3 nucleotides are TGTGCCAGCAGTTTAGTAGAGGGCTCCTATAATTCACCCCTCCACTTT. Translating it yields CASSLVEGSYNSPLHF.

The chain links TRBV27 to TRBJ2-5, with 11 bases aligning to TRBD2. The ends lost 5 bases at V and 4 bases at J; junction bases unmatched: 9. The CDR3 is 16 amino acids. Germline V gene sequence: CDR1 MNHEY, CDR2 SMNVEV (reference sequence). CDR3 sequence (DNA): TGTGCCAGCAGTGTAACTAGCGGGGGTGGGATAGAGACCCAGTACTTC. It specifies CASSVTSGGGIETQYF.

The chain has TRBV7-8 and TRBJ2-1; D possibly corresponds to TRBD1 (6 bases). CDR3 length: 15 amino acids. Germline CDR1 and CDR2: SGHVS and FQNEAQ. V lost 1 base and J lost 1, with 8 bases in between. The chain's CDR3 is CASSLGGTSYNEQFF. Here the CDR3 DNA reads TGTGCCAGCAGCTTAGGAGGGACATCCTACAATGAGCAGTTCTTC.

The CDR3 sequence: CASSRTSVAYEQYF. The CDR3 DNA is TGTGCCAGCAGTAGGACTAGCGTAGCCTACGAGCAGTACTTC. The rearrangement joins TRBV6-5 to TRBJ2-7; 9 nucleotides match TRBD2. Germline CDR1 reads MNHEY; CDR2 reads SVGAGI. This CDR3 is 14 amino acids long. Trimming cost V 5 bases and J 2 bases; bases outside gene matches: 4.

V is TRBV5-6 and J is TRBJ2-7, with TRBD1 identical over 10 bases. This CDR3 spans 17 amino acids. Germline V gene lookup returns CDR1 SGHDT and CDR2 YYEEEE. V lost 2 bases, J lost 5 bases, and 13 bases stayed unmatched. The CDR3 loop reads CASSLPTGGRSGDEQYF. The CDR3 coding sequence is TGTGCCAGCAGCTTACCGACAGGGGGCAGGTCTGGTGACGAGCAGTACTTC.

V gene TRBV10-3 combines with J gene TRBJ2-3; TRBD2 matches 13 bases. Losses at the gene ends were 7 bases for V and 3 bases for J; bases not matched to a gene: 7. CDR1 is ENHRY, CDR2 SYGVKD, per germline. The CDR3 extends over 16 amino acids. In DNA, the CDR3 is TGTGCCATCAACGCCCGGACTAGCGGGAGTACAGATACGCAGTATTTT. Translation gives CAINARTSGSTDTQYF.

The rearrangement links TRBV5-1 to TRBJ2-7, with 8 positions matching TRBD1. Germline trimming cut 4 bases from V and 3 bases from J; bases unmatched to any gene: 9. The CDR3 totals 15 residues. Germline V lookup: CDR1 SGHRS, CDR2 YFSETQ. The CDR3 bases are TGCGCCAGCAGCGAGGGCAGGGGGCGATTCTACGAGCAGTACTTC. This gives the protein CASSEGRGRFYEQYF.

The genes are TRBV23-1 and TRBJ2-3; D may be TRBD2 (5 bases). TRBV23-1 is an open reading frame whose function is uncertain. Trimming removed 5 bases from V and 1 base from J, with 22 bases in between. The CDR3 length is 18 residues. The CDR3 DNA reads as TGCGCCAGCAGTAGACTATTTCCGCCATGGGGTGGCACAGATACGCAGTATTTT. Its protein is CASSRLFPPWGGTDTQYF.

The sample holds a few counts of this clone. V gene TRBV11-2 combines with J gene TRBJ1-2, with 11 bases matching TRBD1. This CDR3 region has 15 residues. In germline, CDR1 is SGHAT, CDR2 FQNNGV. Unmatched junction bases numbered 7, after V lost 4 bases and J lost 6 bases. DNA for the CDR3: TGTGCCAGCAGCTCCACCGGGACAGGGGGGGATGGCTACACCTTC. Amino acid sequence: CASSSTGTGGDGYTF.

The chain joins TRBV29-1 to TRBJ2-7; 9 nucleotides match TRBD1. J was trimmed by 5 bases and V by 6 bases; bases with no gene match: 5. The CDR3 runs to 12 residues. Germline V gene lookup returns CDR1 SQVTM and CDR2 ANQGSEA. CDR3 sequence (DNA): TGCAGCGTAAGGACAGGGGACGACGAGCAGTACTTC. The encoded protein is CSVRTGDDEQYF.

The CDR3 spells CASTASGASYNEQFF. CDR3 in DNA: TGTGCCAGTACGGCTAGCGGGGCCTCCTACAATGAGCAGTTCTTC. The V and J genes are TRBV19 and TRBJ2-1, with 9 bases aligning to TRBD2. Germline CDR1 and CDR2: LNHDA and SQIVND (reference sequence). This CDR3 is built from 15 residues. The ends lost 7 bases at V and 0 bases at J; junction bases unmatched: 4.